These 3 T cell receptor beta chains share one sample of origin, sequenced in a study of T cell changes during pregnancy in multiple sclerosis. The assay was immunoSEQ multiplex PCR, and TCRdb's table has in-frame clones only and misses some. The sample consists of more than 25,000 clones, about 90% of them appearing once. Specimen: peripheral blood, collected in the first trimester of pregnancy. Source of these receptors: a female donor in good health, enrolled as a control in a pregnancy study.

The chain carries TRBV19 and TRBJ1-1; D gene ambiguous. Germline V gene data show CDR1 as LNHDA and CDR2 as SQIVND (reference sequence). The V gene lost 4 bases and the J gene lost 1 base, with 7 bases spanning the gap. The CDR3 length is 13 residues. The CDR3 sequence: CASSRGGNTEAFF. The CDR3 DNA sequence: TGTGCCAGTAGTAGGGGAGGGAACACTGAAGCTTTCTTT.

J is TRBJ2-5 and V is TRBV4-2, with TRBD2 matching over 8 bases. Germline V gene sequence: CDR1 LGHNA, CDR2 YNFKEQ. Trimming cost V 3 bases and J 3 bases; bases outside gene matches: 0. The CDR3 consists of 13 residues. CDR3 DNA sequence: TGTGCCAGCAGCCAGGGACTAGAAGAGACCCAGTACTTC. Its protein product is CASSQGLEETQYF.

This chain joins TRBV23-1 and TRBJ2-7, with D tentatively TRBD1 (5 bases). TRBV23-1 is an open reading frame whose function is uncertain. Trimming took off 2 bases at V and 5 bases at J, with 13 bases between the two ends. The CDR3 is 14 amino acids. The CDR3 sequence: CASSQPDLRDEQYF. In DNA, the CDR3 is TGCGCCAGCAGTCAACCCGACCTCAGGGACGAGCAGTACTTC.